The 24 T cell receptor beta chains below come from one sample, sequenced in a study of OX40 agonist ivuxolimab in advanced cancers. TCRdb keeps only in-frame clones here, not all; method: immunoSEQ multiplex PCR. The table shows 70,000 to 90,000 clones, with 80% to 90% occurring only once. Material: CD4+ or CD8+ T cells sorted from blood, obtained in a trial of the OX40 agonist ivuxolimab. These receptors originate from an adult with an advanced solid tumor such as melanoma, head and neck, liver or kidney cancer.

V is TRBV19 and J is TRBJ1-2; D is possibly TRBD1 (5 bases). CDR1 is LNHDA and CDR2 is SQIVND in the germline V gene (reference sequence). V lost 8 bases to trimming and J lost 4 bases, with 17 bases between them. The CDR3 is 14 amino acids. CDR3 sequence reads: CASGRIETVYGYTF. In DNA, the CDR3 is TGTGCCAGTGGCCGGATTGAGACAGTCTATGGCTACACCTTC.

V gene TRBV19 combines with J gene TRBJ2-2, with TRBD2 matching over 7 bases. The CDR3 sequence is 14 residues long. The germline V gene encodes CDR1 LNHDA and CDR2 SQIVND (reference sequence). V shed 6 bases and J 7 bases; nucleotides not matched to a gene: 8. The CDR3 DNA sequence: TGTGCCAGTAGCCTCCGCGGGGGTCACGGGGAGCTGTTTTTT. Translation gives CASSLRGGHGELFF.

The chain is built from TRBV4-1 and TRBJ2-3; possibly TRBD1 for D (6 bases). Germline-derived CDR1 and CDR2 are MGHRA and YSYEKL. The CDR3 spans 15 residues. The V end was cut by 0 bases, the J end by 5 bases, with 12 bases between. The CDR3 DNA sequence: TGCGCCAGCAGCCAAGATTACAGGGTTAAAGATACGCAGTATTTT. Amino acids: CASSQDYRVKDTQYF.

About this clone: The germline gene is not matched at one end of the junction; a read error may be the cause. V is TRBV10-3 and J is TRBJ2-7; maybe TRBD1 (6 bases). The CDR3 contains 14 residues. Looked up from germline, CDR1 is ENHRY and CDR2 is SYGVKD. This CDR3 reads CASSYSGQRYEQYF. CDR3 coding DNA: TGTGCCAGCAGTTACTCGGGACAACGCTACGAGCAGTACTTC.

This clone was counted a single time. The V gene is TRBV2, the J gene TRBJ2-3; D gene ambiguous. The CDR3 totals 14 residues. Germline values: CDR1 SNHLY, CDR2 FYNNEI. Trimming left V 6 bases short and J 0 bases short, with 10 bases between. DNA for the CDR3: TGTGCCAGCAGCCCTCAGGTTAGCACAGATACGCAGTATTTT. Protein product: CASSPQVSTDTQYF.

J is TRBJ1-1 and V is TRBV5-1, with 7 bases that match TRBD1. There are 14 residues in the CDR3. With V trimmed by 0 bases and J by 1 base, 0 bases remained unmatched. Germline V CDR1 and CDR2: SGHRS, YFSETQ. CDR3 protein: CASSLDRGNTEAFF. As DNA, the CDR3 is TGCGCCAGCAGCTTGGACAGGGGGAACACTGAAGCTTTCTTT. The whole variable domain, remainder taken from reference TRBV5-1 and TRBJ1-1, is KAGVTQTPRYLIKTRGQQVTLSCSPISGHRSVSWYQQTPGQGLQFLFEYFSETQRNKGNFPGRFSGRQFSNSRSEMNVSTLELGDSALYLCASSLDRGNTEAFFGQGTRLTVV.

In DNA, the CDR3 is TGTGCCAGCAGCCGAACGCCGGGGTATGAAGCTTTCTTT. Translating gives CASSRTPGYEAFF. The chain uses TRBV11-2 and TRBJ1-1, with D uncertain. CDR3 length equals 13 residues. Germline V lookup: CDR1 SGHAT, CDR2 FQNNGV. With 5 bases removed from V and 7 bases from J, the gap between germline ends came to 14 bases.

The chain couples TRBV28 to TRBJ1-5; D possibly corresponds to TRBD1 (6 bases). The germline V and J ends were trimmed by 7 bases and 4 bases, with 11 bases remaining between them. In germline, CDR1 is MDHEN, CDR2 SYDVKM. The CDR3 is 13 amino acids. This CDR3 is CASKAGANQPQHF. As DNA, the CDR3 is TGTGCCAGCAAGGCAGGGGCGAATCAGCCCCAGCATTTT.

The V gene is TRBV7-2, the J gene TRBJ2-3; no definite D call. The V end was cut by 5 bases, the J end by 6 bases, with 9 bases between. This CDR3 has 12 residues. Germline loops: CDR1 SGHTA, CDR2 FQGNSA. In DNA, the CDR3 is TGTGCCAGCAGCCCCCCCCTGGATACGCAGTATTTT. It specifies CASSPPLDTQYF.

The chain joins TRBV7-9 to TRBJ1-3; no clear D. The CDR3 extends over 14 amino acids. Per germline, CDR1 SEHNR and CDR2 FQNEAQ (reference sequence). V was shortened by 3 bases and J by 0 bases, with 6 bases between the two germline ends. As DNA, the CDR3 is TGTGCCAGCAGCTTCACGGGCTCTGGAAACACCATATATTTT. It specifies CASSFTGSGNTIYF.

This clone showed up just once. The chain's CDR3 is CASSPGQTRTNTGELFF. CDR3 sequence (DNA): TGTGCCAGCAGCCCCGGACAGACCCGTACGAACACCGGGGAGCTGTTTTTT. The chain has TRBV7-9 and TRBJ2-2, with a tentative D call TRBD1 (6 bases). Germline CDR1 and CDR2: SEHNR and FQNEAQ (reference sequence). CDR3 size: 17 residues. Between the trimmed V and J ends, which lost 5 bases and 0 bases, there was a span of 16 bases.

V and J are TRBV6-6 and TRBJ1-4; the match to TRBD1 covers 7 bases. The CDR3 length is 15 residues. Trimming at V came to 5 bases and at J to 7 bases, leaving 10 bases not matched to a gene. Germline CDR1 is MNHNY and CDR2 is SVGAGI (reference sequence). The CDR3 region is CASSRTGALGEKLFF. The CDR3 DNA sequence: TGTGCCAGCAGTCGTACAGGGGCTCTGGGTGAAAAACTGTTTTTT.

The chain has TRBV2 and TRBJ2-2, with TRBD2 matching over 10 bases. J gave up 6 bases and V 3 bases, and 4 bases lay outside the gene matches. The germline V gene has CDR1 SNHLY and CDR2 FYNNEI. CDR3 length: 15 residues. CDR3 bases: TGTGCCAGCAGTGATAGGCTAGCGGGAGCCGGGGAGCTGTTTTTT. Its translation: CASSDRLAGAGELFF.

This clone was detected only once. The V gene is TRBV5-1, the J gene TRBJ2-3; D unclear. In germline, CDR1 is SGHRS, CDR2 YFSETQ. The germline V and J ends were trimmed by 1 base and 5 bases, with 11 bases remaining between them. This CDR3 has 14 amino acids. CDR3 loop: CASSLLSAEDTQYF. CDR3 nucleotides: TGCGCCAGCAGCTTGTTGAGCGCTGAAGATACGCAGTATTTT.

As DNA, the CDR3 is TGTGCCAGCAGCCTCCAAGGGAGGTCAGGAGATACGCAGTATTTT. The encoded protein is CASSLQGRSGDTQYF. The chain recombines TRBV5-4 with TRBJ2-3; weak D call: TRBD2 (6 bases). Germline CDR1 reads SGHNT; CDR2 reads YYREEE (reference sequence). This CDR3 comprises 15 residues. V gave up 4 bases and J gave up 5 bases, with 17 bases separating them.

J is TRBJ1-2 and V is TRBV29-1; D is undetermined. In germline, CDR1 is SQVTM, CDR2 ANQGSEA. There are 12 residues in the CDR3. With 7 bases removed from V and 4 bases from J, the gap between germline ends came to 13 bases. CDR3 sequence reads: CSGTDQLYGYTF. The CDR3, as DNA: TGCAGCGGGACCGACCAACTCTATGGCTACACCTTC.

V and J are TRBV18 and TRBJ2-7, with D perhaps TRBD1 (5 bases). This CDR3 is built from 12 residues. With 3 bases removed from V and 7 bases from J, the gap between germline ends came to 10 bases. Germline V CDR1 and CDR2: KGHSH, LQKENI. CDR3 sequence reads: CASSPSRGEQYF. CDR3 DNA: TGTGCCAGCTCACCTTCAAGGGGAGAGCAGTACTTC.

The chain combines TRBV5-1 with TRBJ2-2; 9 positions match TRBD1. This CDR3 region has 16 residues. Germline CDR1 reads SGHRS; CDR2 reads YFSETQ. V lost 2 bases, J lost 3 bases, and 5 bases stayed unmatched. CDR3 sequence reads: CASSLGQGSYTGELFF. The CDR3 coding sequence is TGCGCCAGCAGCTTAGGACAGGGGTCATACACCGGGGAGCTGTTTTTT.

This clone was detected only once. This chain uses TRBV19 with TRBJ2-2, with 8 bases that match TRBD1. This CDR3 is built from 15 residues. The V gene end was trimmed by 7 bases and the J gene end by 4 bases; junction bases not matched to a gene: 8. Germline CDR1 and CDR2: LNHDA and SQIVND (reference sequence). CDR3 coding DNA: TGTGCCAGTACCCTTAGGACAGGGCGCACCGGGGAGCTGTTTTTT. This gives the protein CASTLRTGRTGELFF.

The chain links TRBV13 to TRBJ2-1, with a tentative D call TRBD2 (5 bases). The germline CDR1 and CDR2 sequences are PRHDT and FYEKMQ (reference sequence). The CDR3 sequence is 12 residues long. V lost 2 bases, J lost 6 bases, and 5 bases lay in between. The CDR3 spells CASSLLANEQFF. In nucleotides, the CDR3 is TGTGCCAGCAGCTTACTAGCCAATGAGCAGTTCTTC.

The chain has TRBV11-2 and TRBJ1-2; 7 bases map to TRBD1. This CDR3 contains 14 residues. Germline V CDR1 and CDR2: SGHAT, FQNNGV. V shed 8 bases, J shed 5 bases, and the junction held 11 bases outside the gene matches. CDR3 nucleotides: TGTGCCAGCGGCAATAGACAGGGCTATTATGGCTACACCTTC. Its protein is CASGNRQGYYGYTF.

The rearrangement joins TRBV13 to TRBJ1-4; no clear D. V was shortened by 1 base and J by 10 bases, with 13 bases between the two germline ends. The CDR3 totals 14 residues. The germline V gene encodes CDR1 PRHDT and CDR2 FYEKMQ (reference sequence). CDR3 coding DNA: TGTGCCAGCAGCTTAGTGACGGAAAGAGGAAAACTGTTTTTT. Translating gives CASSLVTERGKLFF.

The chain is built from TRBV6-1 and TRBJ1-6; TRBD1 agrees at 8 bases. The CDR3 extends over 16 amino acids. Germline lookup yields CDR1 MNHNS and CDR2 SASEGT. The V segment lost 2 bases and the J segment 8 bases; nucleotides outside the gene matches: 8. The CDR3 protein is CASSEMATGVDSPLHF. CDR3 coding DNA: TGTGCCAGCAGTGAAATGGCGACAGGGGTTGATTCACCCCTCCACTTT.

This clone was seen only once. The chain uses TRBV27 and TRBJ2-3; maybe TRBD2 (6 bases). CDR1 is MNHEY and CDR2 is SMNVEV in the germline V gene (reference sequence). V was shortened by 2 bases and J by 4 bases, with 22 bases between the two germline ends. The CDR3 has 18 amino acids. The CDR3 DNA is TGTGCCAGCAGTTTAACGGGAGCGGATATCCACATTTCAGATACGCAGTATTTT. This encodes CASSLTGADIHISDTQYF.